The sequence of this T cell receptor (beta chain) was determined in a study of cytomegalovirus exposure and HLA in healthy donors. Whole-study findings and limits: Rarity characterized most TCR sequences, yet some public TCRs appeared in many donors.

The repertoire was sequenced with immunoSEQ multiplex PCR; TCRdb's copy has only in-frame clones and lacks some. The sample gives 98,000 or so clones, 90% to 96% of which show up once; roughly 0.66% is in the top ten. The V end was cut by 5 bases, the J end by 5 bases, with 12 bases between. Germline CDR1 SNHLY, CDR2 FYNNEI. CDR3 length equals 13 residues. A word on this clone: Antigen: not known.

The sequence derives from a woman under 30 in good health and CMV-seronegative. Sequences were obtained from PBMCs. This rearrangement joins TRBV2 to TRBJ1-1; D is unclear. The CDR3 is CASSRQLGTEAFF. The CDR3 region has the DNA TGTGCCAGCAGTCGACAACTCGGTACTGAAGCTTTCTTT.